This TCR beta chain was sequenced in a study of T-cell memory formation after mild COVID-19 (dated by TCRdb to 2020 to 2022). At the level of the whole study: Most TCR sequence clusters were specific to one of the two donors. Two young, previously healthy adult volunteers, one female and one male, were included in the cohort. T-cell clones expanding and contracting after mild COVID-19 in two donors were tracked by longitudinal TCRalpha and TCRbeta repertoire sequencing.

On this clonotype: Which antigen it targets is not known. Per-nucleotide qualities are absent, and no much larger clonotype sits a single base away.

Measured from the cysteine to the phenylalanine, the CDR3 is 15 residues long. Here the CDR3 DNA is all that survives: 45 bases in frame from base 1. V is shortened by 2 bases, J by 5 bases, and the region joining them spans 13 bases. Reading the germline V gene (reference sequence) gives CDR1 SGHKS and CDR2 YYEKEE. Sequencing instrument: Illumina NovaSeq 6000. TCRalpha and TCRbeta cDNA libraries were constructed by 5'RACE with constant-segment primers, with sample barcodes and unique molecular identifiers being introduced. Trizol reagent was used to extract RNA from every sample. Amplification of the libraries took two PCR steps, and the second step added a second sample barcode plus Illumina TruSeq adapters. Sequencing of libraries was performed on an Illumina NovaSeq with 2 x 150 bp paired-end reads. As for how the authors treated the data: Demultiplexing of reads and collapsing into UMI-guided consensus sequences were performed with migec v1.2.7. Using mixcr v2.1.11, UMI consensuses were aligned to TRA and TRB V and J templates and then assembled into clonotypes. A clonotype was counted as expanded or contracted only if both edgeR and NoisET called the change significant, with noise models trained on biological replicates. For edgeR calls, the thresholds were a false discovery rate-adjusted p below 0.01 and a log2 fold-change of 1. As an exploratory analysis of dynamics, PCA with hierarchical clustering was applied to max-normalized trajectories of the 1000 most abundant clonotypes. Separately sequenced CD4+ and CD8+ repertoires were used to assign the CD4 or CD8 phenotype of responding clones. The raw public reads went through TCRdb reprocessing: fastp at Q25, MiXCR clone calling, in-frame beta chains kept. All rows with the same CDR3 protein become a single entry with the most common DNA and genes. TCRdb, not the authors, supplied the V and J calls. This sample lists 380,000 or so distinct CDR3 sequences; roughly an eighth were detected once. Clones ranked in the top ten supply 20% to 25% of the sample.

Study-level results and caveats: Some responding clones were detected in pre-infection memory, which suggested that pre-existing cross-reactive memory T cells had joined the SARS-CoV-2 response. The study covered only two mild cases, and larger cohorts including severe cases with pre-infection samples were considered necessary. The second-wave clones that peaked on day 37 were not confirmed to be SARS-CoV-2 specific. Contracting CD4+ clones were found mainly in CM and EM memory subsets, while CD8+ clones were enriched in EMRA. Balanced CD4/CD8 phenotypes were observed for clones contracting from day 15 to 85, whereas a bias towards CD4+ was observed for a second wave of clones expanding from day 15 to 37.

PBMCs were isolated by Ficoll-Paque density gradient centrifugation. The specimen sequenced was PBMCs or a T cell subset sorted from them (not recorded which). The sequence came from a man between 18 and 29 years old who had mild COVID-19 (a few samples of this study predate the infection). The sample titles of this study are shuffled in the database, so cell type and time point are left out; the donor was told from shared clones. This sequence uses TRBV5-5 and TRBJ2-2; perhaps TRBD2 is the D gene, with 6 bases matching. The sequence in DNA is TGTGCCAGCAGCTTCGGGACTCCTGGAACCGGGGAGCTGTTTTTT. This is translated as CASSFGTPGTGELFF.